The clone carrying this TCR beta chain has only one observation. What it binds is unknown. This record belongs to a study of Ad26.COV2.S vaccination and SARS-CoV-2 variants. Study-level background: The donor participated in the COV1001 trial, in its Ad26.COV2.S arm. Intramuscular Ad26.COV2.S at 5x10^10 or 1x10^11 viral particles.

Regarding treatment: approximately 18 received Ad26.COV2.S at low or high dose, single or two shots; five or six received placebo; per-sample allocation not given. Sample collection was performed on day 63 after the first vaccine or placebo injection. The vaccine delivered Wuhan-strain SARS-CoV-2 spike through an Ad26 vector. CDR3 length equals 13 residues. Germline assignment: CDR1 GTSNPN and CDR2 SVGIG (reference sequence). The V end was cut by 4 bases, the J end by 7 bases, with 17 bases between. Here immunoSEQ multiplex PCR was the method, and the copy in TCRdb shows in-frame clones only, minus some. The profile covers a few hundred thousand clones, with 88% appearing a single time and about 4% taken by the ten largest. Study-wide findings and caveats: Spike-specific TCR breadth in vaccine recipients exceeded that seen in placebo recipients.

The sequence came from a person aged 18 to 59 who received the Ad26.COV2.S COVID-19 vaccine or a placebo. The chain links TRBV30 to TRBJ2-7; D gene unclear. The specimen comprised peripheral blood, sampled in a trial of Ad26.COV2.S vaccine versus placebo. CDR3 nucleotide sequence: TGTGCCTGGACCACCACGGGCCCGGATGAGCAGTACTTC. This gives the protein CAWTTTGPDEQYF.